The source of this TCR beta chain is a study of shared clonotypes between healthy human individuals. The DNA input per sorted-subset replicate PCR was 150 to 200 ng, corresponding to some 27,000 T cell genomes. Some clones are missing from TCRdb's copy, which holds only in-frame ones; the method was immunoSEQ multiplex PCR. The profile shows over 950,000 clones, approximately 75% of them singletons. V dropped 3 bases and J dropped 6; count of bases not matched to a gene: 5. This CDR3 spans 14 amino acids. Germline CDR1 is MDHEN and CDR2 is SYDVKM. Source material: memory CD4+ T cells from PBMCs. The subset was: CD45RA-negative fraction. The source is a man aged 18 to 35 in good health. Some clones in this sample may be carry-over from other donors' samples. V gene TRBV28 combines with J gene TRBJ2-1; 7 positions agree with TRBD1. The DNA for the CDR3 is TGTGCCAGCAGTTTGTTACAGGGGATCAATGAGCAGTTCTTC. Amino acids: CASSLLQGINEQFF.